This T cell receptor (beta chain) derives from a study of CXCR3-negative and CXCR3-positive naive CD8 T cells (dated by TCRdb to about 2019). Some background on the complete study: In total, roughly 140 million TRB reads were obtained, corresponding to roughly 1.5 +/- 0.3 million reads per library. Diversity and physicochemical repertoire analyses covered under twelve donors pooled from two independent experiments. The TRBV-TRBJ cluster analysis covered naive subsets from 5 donors and memory cells from 3 donors.

Broader findings and caveats from the paper: Because surface CD5, which is linked to self-reactivity in mice, was comparable between the naive subsets, TCR interaction strength was also inferred from TRB CDR3 physicochemical properties. Within the same donor, TRBV-TRBJ usage looked similar between naive CXCR3-negative and CXCR3-positive cells, but memory cells had distinct patterns. Because CXCR3 expression was partially decreased after cryopreservation, freshly isolated PBMCs were used for most assays. Comparably high repertoire diversity was found in both naive subsets, whereas much lower repertoire diversity was found in memory CD8+ T cells. TRB CDR3s from CXCR3-positive naive cells showed higher hydrophobicity (lower Kidera factor 4), lower energy, and higher strength and volume indices than CXCR3-negative naive cells.

For every CD8+ T cell subset, hundreds of thousands of cells were flow-sorted straight into RLT lysis buffer, and each subset was sorted in triplicate. To keep memory contaminants out, a stringent definition of naive CD8+ T cells was applied: CD45RO-CCR7+CD27+CD95-. Peripheral blood mononuclear cells were isolated from buffy coats using standard density gradient centrifugation. Naive CXCR3-negative and CXCR3-positive CD8+ T cells were flow-sorted using a FACSAria III. Total RNA was extracted from sorted cells with an RNeasy Mini Kit. TCRdb shows the sequencer as NextSeq 550. The Human TCR Profiling Kit (MiLaboratory) was used to make UMI-labeled 5' RACE TRB cDNA libraries. cDNA synthesis used the entire amount of extracted RNA, and PCR amplification then used the entire amount of cDNA produced. Libraries were prepared in parallel with an identical number of PCR cycles. Under the source paper's analysis protocol: With a requirement of at least two reads per UMI, MIGEC and MiXCR extracted about 52,000 +/- 9,100 unique UMI-labeled TRB cDNA molecules per library. On average, roughly 40,000 +/- 10,000 functional in-frame TRB CDR3 nucleotide clonotypes lacking stop codons were found per library. After downsampling to 5000 UMI-labeled TRB molecules per sample, diversity metrics such as normalized Shannon-Wiener and Chao1 were calculated in VDJtools. Clonotype-size-weighted physicochemical properties of the central five CDR3 residues (interaction energy, strength, volume and Kidera factor 4) were computed in VDJtools. TCRdb reprocessed the reads, and each CDR3 protein sequence is entered once, without DNA. What appears here as the V and J calls and clone size reflects TCRdb's work, not the paper's. The table held for this sample gives approximately 98,000 distinct CDR3 sequences. Approximately 0.99% of the sample belongs to the ten largest clones.

Worth noting for this clonotype: Its antigen is currently not known.

From a lookup of the germline V gene, CDR1 and CDR2 are SGHVS and FQNEAQ. Inclusive of the bounding cysteine and phenylalanine, the CDR3 is 17 residues long. No DNA appears here. The clonotype originates from a human donor in good health. Some clones in this sample may be carry-over from other donors' samples. The sample was naive CXCR3+ CD8+ T cells from blood. What the cell subset or site label conveys for this sample: CD45RO-CCR7+CD27+CD95- naive CD8+ T cells expressing CXCR3 (TNR3+). The chain links TRBV7-8 with TRBJ2-2; TCRdb's D gene call, TRBD2, goes unchecked for lack of DNA. The CDR3 region: CASSSTGTSGRTGELFF. The entire variable domain, with the stretches around the CDR3 drawn from the reference TRBV7-8 and TRBJ2-2 proteins, is GAGVSQSPRYKVAKRGQDVALRCDPISGHVSLFWYQQALGQGPEFLTYFQNEAQLDKSGLPSDRFFAERPEGSVSTLKIQRTQQEDSAVYLCASSSTGTSGRTGELFFGEGSRLTVL.